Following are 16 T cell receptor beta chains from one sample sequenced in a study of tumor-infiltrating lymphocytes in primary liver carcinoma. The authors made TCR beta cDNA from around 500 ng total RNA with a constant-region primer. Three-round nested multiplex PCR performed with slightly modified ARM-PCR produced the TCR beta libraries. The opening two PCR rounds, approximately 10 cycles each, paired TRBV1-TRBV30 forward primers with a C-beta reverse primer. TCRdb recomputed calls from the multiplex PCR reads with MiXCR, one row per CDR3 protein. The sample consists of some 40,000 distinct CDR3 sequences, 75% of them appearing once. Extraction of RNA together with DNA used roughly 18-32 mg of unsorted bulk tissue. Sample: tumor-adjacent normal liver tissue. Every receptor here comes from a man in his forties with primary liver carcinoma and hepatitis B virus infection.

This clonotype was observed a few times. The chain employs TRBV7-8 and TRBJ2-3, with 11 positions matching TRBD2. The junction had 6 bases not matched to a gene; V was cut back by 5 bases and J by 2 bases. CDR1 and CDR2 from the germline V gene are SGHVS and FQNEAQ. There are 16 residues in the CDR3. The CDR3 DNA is TGTGCCAGCAGCCACGGACTAGCGGGCGACACAGATACGCAGTATTTT. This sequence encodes CASSHGLAGDTDTQYF.

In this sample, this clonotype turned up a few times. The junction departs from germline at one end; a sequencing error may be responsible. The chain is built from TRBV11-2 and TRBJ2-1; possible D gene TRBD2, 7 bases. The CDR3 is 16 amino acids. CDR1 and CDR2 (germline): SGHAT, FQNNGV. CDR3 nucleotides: TGTGCCAGCAGCTTTGAGGGAGGGGGGCGCTTTAATGGGCAGTTCTTC. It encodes CASSFEGGGRFNGQFF.

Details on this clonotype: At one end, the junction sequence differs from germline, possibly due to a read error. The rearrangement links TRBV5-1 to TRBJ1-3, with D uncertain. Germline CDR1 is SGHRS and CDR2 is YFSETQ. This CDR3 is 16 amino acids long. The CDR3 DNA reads TGCGCCAGGAGCTTGGGCGGGCAGAACCCTGGAAACACCATATATTTT. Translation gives CARSLGGQNPGNTIYF.

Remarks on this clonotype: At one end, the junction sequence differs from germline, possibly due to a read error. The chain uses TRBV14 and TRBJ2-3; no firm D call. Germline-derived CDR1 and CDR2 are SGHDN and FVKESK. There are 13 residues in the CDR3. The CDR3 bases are TGTGGCAGCAGCCAAGACGGCGAAGATACACAGTATTTT. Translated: CGSSQDGEDTQYF.

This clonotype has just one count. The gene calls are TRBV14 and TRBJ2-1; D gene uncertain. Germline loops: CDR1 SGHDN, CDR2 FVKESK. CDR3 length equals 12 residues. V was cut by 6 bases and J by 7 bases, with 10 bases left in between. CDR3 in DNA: TGTGCCAGCAGTCCAAGGGTGAATGAGCAGTTCTTC. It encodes CASSPRVNEQFF.

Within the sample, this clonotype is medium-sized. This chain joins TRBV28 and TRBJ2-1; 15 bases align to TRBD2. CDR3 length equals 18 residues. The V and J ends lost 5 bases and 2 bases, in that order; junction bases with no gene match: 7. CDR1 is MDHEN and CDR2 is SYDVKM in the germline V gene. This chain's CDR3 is CASSPLGLAGGPYNEQFF. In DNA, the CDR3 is TGTGCCAGCAGTCCCCTCGGACTAGCGGGAGGGCCCTACAATGAGCAGTTCTTC. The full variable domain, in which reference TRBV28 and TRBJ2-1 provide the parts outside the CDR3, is DVKVTQSSRYLVKRTGEKVFLECVQDMDHENMFWYRQDPGLGLRLIYFSYDVKMKEKGDIPEGYSVSREKKERFSLILESASTNQTSMYLCASSPLGLAGGPYNEQFFGPGTRLTVL.

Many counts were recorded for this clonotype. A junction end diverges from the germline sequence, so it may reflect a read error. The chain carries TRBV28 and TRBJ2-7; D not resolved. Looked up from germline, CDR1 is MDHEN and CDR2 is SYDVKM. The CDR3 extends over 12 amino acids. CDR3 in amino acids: CASGFRRYEQYF. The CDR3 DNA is TGTGCCAGCGGTTTCAGGCGGTACGAGCAGTACTTC.

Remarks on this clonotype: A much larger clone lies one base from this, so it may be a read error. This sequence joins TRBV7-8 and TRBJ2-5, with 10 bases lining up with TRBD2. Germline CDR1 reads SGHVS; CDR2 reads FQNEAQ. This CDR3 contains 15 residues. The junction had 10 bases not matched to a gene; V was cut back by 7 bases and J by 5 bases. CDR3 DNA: TGTGCCAGCATCTTTAGTAGAGCGGGAGGGGAGACCCAGTACTTC. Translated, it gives CASIFSRAGGETQYF.

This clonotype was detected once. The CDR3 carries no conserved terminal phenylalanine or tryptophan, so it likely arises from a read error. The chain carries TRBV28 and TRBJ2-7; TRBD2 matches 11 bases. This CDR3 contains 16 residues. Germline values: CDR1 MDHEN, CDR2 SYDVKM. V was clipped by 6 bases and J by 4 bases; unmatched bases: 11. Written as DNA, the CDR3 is TGTGCCAGCAGCCCAAGGACTAGCGGGCTTTCTTACGAGCAGTACCTC. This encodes CASSPRTSGLSYEQYL.

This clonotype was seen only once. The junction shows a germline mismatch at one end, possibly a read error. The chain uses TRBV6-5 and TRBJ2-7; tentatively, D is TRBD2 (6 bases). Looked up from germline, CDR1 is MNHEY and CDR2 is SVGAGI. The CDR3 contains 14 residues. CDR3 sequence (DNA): TGTGCCAGCACTCCGGGACTTGGATTGAACGAGCAGTATTTC. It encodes CASTPGLGLNEQYF.

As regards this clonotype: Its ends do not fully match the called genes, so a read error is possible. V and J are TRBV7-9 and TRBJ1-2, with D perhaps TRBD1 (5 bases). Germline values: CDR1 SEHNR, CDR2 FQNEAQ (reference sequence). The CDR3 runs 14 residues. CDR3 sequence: CACSTSGGEMGCTF. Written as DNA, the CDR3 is TGTGCCTGCAGCACATCTGGGGGAGAGATGGGCTGCACCTTC.

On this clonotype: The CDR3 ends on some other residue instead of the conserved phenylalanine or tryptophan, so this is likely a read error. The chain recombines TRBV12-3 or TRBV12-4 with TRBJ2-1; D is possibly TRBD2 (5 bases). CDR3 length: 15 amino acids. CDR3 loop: CVSSLQAEGPHEQFS. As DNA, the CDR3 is TGTGTCAGCAGTTTACAAGCGGAAGGGCCCCATGAGCAGTTCTCC.

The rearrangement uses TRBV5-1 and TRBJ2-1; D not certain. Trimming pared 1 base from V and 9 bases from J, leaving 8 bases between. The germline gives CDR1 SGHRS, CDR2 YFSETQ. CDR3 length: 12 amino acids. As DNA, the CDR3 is TGCGCCAGCAGCTTGCATAGTGGTGAGCAGTTCTTC. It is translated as CASSLHSGEQFF. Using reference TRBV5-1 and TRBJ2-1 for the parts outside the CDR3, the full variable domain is KAGVTQTPRYLIKTRGQQVTLSCSPISGHRSVSWYQQTPGQGLQFLFEYFSETQRNKGNFPGRFSGRQFSNSRSEMNVSTLELGDSALYLCASSLHSGEQFFGPGTRLTVL.

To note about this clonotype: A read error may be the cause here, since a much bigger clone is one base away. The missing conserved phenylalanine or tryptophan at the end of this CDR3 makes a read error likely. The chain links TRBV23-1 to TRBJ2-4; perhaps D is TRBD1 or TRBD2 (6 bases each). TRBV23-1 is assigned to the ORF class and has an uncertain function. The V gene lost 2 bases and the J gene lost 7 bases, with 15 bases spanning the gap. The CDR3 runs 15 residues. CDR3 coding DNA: TGCGCCAGCAGTCAAGGTGGGGGGCGTAGGAACATTCAGTACCTC. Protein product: CASSQGGGRRNIQYL.

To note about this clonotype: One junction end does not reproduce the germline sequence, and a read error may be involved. Here the CDR3 DNA reads TGTGCCAGCAGTGAAGCCTCGCCGAGGGTATGGGAGATCCAGTACTTC. Its protein product is CASSEASPRVWEIQYF. J is TRBJ2-5 and V is TRBV6-1; perhaps TRBD2 as D (5 bases). This CDR3 is 16 amino acids long. Germline lookup yields CDR1 MNHNS and CDR2 SASEGT.

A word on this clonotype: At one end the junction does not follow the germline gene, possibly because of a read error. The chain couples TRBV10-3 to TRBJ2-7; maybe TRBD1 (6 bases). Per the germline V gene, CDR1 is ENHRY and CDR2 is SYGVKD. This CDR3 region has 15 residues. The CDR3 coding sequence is TGTGCCATAAGTGATAGTGACAGGAGGTCCTACGAGCAGTACTTC. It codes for CAISDSDRRSYEQYF.